The clone carrying this TCR beta chain was counted at least ten times. Its specificity is not known. This sample is part of a study of neurological immune-mediated disorders. 2 million unsorted PBMCs were stored in RNAlater at -80 °C before RNA extraction. With 10-nucleotide random UMIs included, cDNA was synthesized by 5'RACE. TCRdb used MiXCR to reprocess the 5' RACE reads, holding one entry per CDR3 protein. The sample yields 55,000 to 75,000 distinct CDR3 sequences, 2% to 3% seen once. General study points: Because no CDR3 amino acid sequences were shared across subjects by expanded clones, private repertoires were suggested in all groups.

The V gene lost 6 bases and the J gene lost 5 bases, with 19 bases spanning the gap. The CDR3 totals 15 residues. The germline gives CDR1 SGHVS, CDR2 FQNEAQ. The sample was PBMCs. The TCR was taken from a man aged 45-60 years with multiple sclerosis. This chain connects TRBV7-8 to TRBJ1-1; a weak D match, TRBD1 (5 bases). The DNA for the CDR3 is TGTGCCAGCAGTACCCTGGAAGGGGAGAAGACTGAAGCTTTCTTT. Its protein is CASSTLEGEKTEAFF.